This entry describes one T cell receptor (beta chain). In the source study's methods: Scientists estimated how many nucleated cells there were by amplifying reference gene primers. Only in-frame clones appear in the TCRdb table, and some are missing; sequencing was by immunoSEQ multiplex PCR. V and J calls and clone size are those listed in that table; D and trimming were worked out from the DNA. The table records 100,000 to 120,000 clones, 87% of them present only once. The sample originates from a study of blood T cell repertoires in COVID-19. Study at large: Samples taken during acute and convalescent COVID-19 were collected in the United States, Italy and Spain. The cDNA or gDNA used as material had been derived from T cells, B-cell-depleted T cells, or PBMCs.

Trimming at V came to 6 bases and at J to 4 bases, leaving 12 bases not matched to a gene. CDR3 length: 16 residues. Germline V gene lookup returns CDR1 SNHLY and CDR2 FYNNEI. Sequenced: peripheral blood. V gene TRBV2 combines with J gene TRBJ2-1; 7 nucleotides line up with TRBD1. The sequence derives from a human donor in a cohort sampled during active COVID-19. CDR3 residues: CASRRGLRRVYNEQFF. CDR3 DNA sequence: TGTGCCAGCAGGAGGGGGCTCCGAAGGGTTTACAATGAGCAGTTCTTC. The full variable domain, with the rest looked up from reference TRBV2 and TRBJ2-1, is EPEVTQTPSHQVTQMGQEVILRCVPISNHLYFYWYRQILGQKVEFLVSFYNNEISEKSEIFDDQFSVERPDGSNFTLKIRSTKLEDSAMYFCASRRGLRRVYNEQFFGPGTRLTVL.